The rows below give T cell receptor beta chains drawn from one sample of a study of cytomegalovirus exposure and HLA in healthy donors. Clones were sequenced by immunoSEQ multiplex PCR, and TCRdb holds only the in-frame ones, with some missing. The sample has 100,000 or so clones; more than 60% are singletons. Sequencing input: PBMCs. The receptors originated from a female donor in good health and CMV-seronegative. CDR3s include the opening cysteine and the closing phenylalanine or tryptophan. A D gene is named only where the DNA matches it firmly. A clone size is listed for some rows: how often the clone was seen (once, few, many), or a class if it is expanded.

d_gene	abundance	j_gene	v_gene	CDR3nt	CDR3aa
NA	NA	TRBJ1-1	TRBV27	TGTGCCAGCAGTTTCTCACAGGGACTGAACACTGAAGCTTTCTTT	CASSFSQGLNTEAFF
NA	NA	TRBJ2-7	TRBV6-5	TGTGCCAGCAGTTACTCGAGGGCTACCAGCTCCTACGAGCAGTACTTC	CASSYSRATSSYEQYF
TRBD1	NA	TRBJ1-1	TRBV6-1	TGTGCCAGCAGTGAACAGGGGGGAAGCGGAGCTTTCTTT	CASSEQGGSGAFF
NA	few	TRBJ1-5	TRBV6-1	TGTGCCAGCACCCTCTCCGGGAATCAGCCCCAGCATTTT	CASTLSGNQPQHF
TRBD1	once	TRBJ2-7	TRBV30	TGTGCCTTCCAAGGGGGCCAATACGAGCAGTACTTC	CAFQGGQYEQYF
NA	NA	TRBJ2-1	TRBV6-1	TGTGCCAGCAGTGAAGGACGGGGAAGGACTTTCTACAATGAGCAGTTCTTC	CASSEGRGRTFYNEQFF
TRBD2	NA	TRBJ2-5	TRBV30	TGTGCCTGGGAGCGGGGGGGCCGGGGGACCCAGTACTTC	CAWERGGRGTQYF
TRBD2	NA	TRBJ2-3	TRBV6-1	TGTGCCAGCAGTGAACGTGTAGCGGGTGCCCCCACAGATACGCAGTATTTT	CASSERVAGAPTDTQYF
NA	NA	TRBJ2-1	TRBV9	TGTGCCAGCAGCGTAGAGTATCGGGGGGACATTGGTGAGCAGTTCTTC	CASSVEYRGDIGEQFF
NA	NA	TRBJ2-7	TRBV5-1	TGCGCCAGCAGCCGGTCGGGGGGCTCCGCCTACGAGCAGTACTTC	CASSRSGGSAYEQYF
NA	NA	TRBJ1-1	TRBV6-6	TGTGCCAGCAGTTACCCGGACAGAGGTCCGGGGGGAGCTTTCTTT	CASSYPDRGPGGAFF
TRBD1	NA	TRBJ2-7	TRBV29-1	TGCAGCGTTGAAGTGAGAGGGGGCATAAGGGGCTACGAGCAGTACTTC	CSVEVRGGIRGYEQYF
TRBD2	NA	TRBJ2-1	TRBV7-3	TGTGCCAGCAGCAATAGCGGGGGGGAGCAGTTCTTC	CASSNSGGEQFF
TRBD2	NA	TRBJ2-7	TRBV5-1	TGCGCCAGCAGCCCCGGGGCGGGGGGAGCGTACGAGCAGTACTTC	CASSPGAGGAYEQYF
NA	once	TRBJ1-1	TRBV30	TGTGCCTGGACTACAGGGAACACTGAAGCTTTCTTT	CAWTTGNTEAFF
TRBD1	NA	TRBJ1-2	TRBV14	TGTGCCAGCAGCCAGACAGGGCGGAGCGGCTACACCTTC	CASSQTGRSGYTF
TRBD1	NA	TRBJ1-5	TRBV27	TGTGCCAGCAGTCCCGGACAGGGTGGAGGCCAGCCCCAGCATTTT	CASSPGQGGGQPQHF
TRBD2	NA	TRBJ2-1	TRBV9	TGTGCCAGCAGCGTATCCTCTAGCGGGATCAACAATGAGCAGTTCTTC	CASSVSSSGINNEQFF
TRBD2	NA	TRBJ2-1	TRBV19	TGTGCCAGTAGTCCGACTAGCGGGGGTATCAATGAGCAGTTCTTC	CASSPTSGGINEQFF
NA	NA	TRBJ2-5	TRBV5-1	TGCGCCAGCAGCTTGGGTGGGGGCCTAAAGGAGACCCAGTACTTC	CASSLGGGLKETQYF